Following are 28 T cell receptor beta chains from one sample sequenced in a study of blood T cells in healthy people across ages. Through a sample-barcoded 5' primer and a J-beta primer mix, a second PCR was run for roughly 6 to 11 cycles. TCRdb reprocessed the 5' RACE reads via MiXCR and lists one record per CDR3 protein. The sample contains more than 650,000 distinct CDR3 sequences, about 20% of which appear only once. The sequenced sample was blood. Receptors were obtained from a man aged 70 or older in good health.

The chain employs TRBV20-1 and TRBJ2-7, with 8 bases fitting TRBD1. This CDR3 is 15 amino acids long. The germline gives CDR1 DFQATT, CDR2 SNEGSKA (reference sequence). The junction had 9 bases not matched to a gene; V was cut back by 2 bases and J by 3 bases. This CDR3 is CSARTDRGSNYEQYF. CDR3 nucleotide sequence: TGCAGTGCTAGAACCGACAGGGGTTCGAACTACGAGCAGTACTTC.

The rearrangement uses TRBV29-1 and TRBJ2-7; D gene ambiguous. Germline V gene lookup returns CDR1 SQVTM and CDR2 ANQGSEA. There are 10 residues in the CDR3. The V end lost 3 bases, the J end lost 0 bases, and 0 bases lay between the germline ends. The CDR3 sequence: CSVDSYEQYF. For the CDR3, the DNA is TGCAGCGTTGACTCCTACGAGCAGTACTTC.

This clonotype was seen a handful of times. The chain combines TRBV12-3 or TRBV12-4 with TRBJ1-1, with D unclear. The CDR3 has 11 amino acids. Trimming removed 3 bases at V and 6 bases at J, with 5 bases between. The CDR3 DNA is TGTGCCAGCAGTTTTCTAGCTGAAGCTTTCTTT. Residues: CASSFLAEAFF.

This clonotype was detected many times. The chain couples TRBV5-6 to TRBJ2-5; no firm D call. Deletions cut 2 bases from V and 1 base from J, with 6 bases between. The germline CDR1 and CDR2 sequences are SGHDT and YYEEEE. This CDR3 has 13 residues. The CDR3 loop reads CASSFPPQETQYF. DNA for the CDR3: TGTGCCAGCAGCTTCCCCCCCCAAGAGACCCAGTACTTC.

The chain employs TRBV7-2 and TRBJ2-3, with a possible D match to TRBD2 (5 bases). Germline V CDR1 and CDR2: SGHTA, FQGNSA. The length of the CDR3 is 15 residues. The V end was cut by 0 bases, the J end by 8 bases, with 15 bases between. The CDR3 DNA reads TGTGCCAGCAGCTTAGCGCTTATTAGCGTGAGTACGCAGTATTTT. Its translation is CASSLALISVSTQYF.

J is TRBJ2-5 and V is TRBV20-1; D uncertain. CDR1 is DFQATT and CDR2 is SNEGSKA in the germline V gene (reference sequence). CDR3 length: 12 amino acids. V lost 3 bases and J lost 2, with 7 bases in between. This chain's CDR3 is CSASRQQETQYF. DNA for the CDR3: TGCAGTGCTAGTCGGCAGCAAGAGACCCAGTACTTC.

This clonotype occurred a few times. In DNA form, the CDR3 reads TGTGCCAGCAGCGCGGACAGGGCAATTGGCTACACCTTC. Encoded protein: CASSADRAIGYTF. J is TRBJ1-2 and V is TRBV6-1; 8 bases are a match to TRBD1. In germline, CDR1 is MNHNS, CDR2 SASEGT. The CDR3 totals 13 residues. V dropped 6 bases and J dropped 7; count of bases not matched to a gene: 7.

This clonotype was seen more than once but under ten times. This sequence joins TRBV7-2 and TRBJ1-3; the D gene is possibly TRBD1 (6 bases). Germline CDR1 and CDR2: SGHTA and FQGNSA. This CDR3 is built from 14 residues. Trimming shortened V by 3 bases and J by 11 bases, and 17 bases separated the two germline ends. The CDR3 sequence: CASSFRGTIGAIYF. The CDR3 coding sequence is TGTGCCAGCAGCTTCAGGGGAACGATTGGCGCCATATATTTT.

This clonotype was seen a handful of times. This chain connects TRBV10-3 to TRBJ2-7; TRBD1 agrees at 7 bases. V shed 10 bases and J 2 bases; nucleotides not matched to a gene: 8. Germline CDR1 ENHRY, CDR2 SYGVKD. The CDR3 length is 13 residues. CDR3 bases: TGTGCCACCTCCGACAGGGTGACCTACGAGCAGTACGTC. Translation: CATSDRVTYEQYV.

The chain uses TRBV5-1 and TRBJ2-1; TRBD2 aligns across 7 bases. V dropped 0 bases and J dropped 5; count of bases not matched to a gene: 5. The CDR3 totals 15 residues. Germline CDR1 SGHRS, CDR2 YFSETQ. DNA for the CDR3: TGCGCCAGCAGCTTGGGTGGGAGGGCGCACAATGAGCAGTTCTTC. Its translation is CASSLGGRAHNEQFF.

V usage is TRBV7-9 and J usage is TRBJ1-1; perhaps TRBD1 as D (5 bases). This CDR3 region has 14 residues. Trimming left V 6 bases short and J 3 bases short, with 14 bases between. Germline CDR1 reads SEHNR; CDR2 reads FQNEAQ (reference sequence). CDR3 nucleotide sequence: TGTGCCAGCAGACCAGACTGGGGGTACACTGAAGCTTTCTTT. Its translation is CASRPDWGYTEAFF.

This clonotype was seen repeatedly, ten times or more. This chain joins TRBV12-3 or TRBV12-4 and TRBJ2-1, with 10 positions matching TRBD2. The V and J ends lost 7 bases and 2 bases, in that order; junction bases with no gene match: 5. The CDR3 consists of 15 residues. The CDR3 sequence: CASTYLAGAYNEQFF. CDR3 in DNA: TGTGCCAGCACCTACCTAGCGGGAGCCTACAATGAGCAGTTCTTC.

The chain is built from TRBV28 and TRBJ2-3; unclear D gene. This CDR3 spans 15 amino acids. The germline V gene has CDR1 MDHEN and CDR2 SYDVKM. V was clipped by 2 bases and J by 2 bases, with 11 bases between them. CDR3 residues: CASSLPYTYTDTQYF. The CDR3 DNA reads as TGTGCCAGCAGTTTACCTTACACTTACACAGATACGCAGTATTTT. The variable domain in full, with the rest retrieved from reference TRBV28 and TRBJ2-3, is DVKVTQSSRYLVKRTGEKVFLECVQDMDHENMFWYRQDPGLGLRLIYFSYDVKMKEKGDIPEGYSVSREKKERFSLILESASTNQTSMYLCASSLPYTYTDTQYFGPGTRLTVL.

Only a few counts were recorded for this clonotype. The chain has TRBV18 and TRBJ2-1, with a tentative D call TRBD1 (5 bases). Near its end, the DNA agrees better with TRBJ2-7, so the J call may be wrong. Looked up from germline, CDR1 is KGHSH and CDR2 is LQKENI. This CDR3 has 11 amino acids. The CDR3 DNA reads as TGTGCCAGCTCACTGGGGCACGAGCAGTACGTC. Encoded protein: CASSLGHEQYV.

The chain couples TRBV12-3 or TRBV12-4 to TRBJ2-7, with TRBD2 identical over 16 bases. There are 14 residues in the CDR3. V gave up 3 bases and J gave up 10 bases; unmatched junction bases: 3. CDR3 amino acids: CASSLGLAGGHQYF. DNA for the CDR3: TGTGCCAGCAGTTTGGGACTAGCGGGGGGGCATCAGTACTTC.

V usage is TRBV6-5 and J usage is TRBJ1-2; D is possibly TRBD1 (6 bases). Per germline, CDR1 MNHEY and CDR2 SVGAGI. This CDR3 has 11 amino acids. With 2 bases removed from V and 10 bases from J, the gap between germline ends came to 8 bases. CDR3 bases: TGTGCCAGCAGTTACAGGGGGGACTACACCTTC. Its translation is CASSYRGDYTF.

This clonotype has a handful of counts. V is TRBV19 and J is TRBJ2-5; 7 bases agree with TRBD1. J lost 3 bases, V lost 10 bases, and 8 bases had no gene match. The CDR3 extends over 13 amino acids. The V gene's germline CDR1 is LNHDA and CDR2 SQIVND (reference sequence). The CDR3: CATSRDREETQYF. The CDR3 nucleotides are TGTGCCACCAGTCGGGACAGAGAAGAGACCCAGTACTTC.

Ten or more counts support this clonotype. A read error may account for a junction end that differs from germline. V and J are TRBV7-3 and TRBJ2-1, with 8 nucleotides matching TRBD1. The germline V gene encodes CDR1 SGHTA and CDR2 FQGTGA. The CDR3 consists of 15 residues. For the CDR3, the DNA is TGCGCCAGCAGCTTCGGACAGGGCCCCTACAATGAGCAGTTCTTC. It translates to CASSFGQGPYNEQFF.

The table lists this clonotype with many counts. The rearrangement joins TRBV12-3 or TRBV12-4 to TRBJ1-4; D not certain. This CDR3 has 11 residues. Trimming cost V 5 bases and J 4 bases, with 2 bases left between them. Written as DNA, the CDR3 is TGTGCCAGCAGTAATAATGAAAAACTGTTTTTT. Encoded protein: CASSNNEKLFF.

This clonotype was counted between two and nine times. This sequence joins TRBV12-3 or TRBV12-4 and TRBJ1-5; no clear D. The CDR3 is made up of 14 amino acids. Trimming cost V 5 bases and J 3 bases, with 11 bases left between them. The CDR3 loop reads CASSDGVVNQPQHF. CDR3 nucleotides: TGTGCCAGCAGTGACGGGGTAGTCAATCAGCCCCAGCATTTT.

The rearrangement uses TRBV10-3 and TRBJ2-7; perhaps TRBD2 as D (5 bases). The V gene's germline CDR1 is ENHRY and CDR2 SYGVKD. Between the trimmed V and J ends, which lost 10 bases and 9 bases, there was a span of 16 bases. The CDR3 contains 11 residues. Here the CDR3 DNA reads TGTGCCACCCGGGATTTTGTTGGGCAGTACGTC. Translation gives CATRDFVGQYV.

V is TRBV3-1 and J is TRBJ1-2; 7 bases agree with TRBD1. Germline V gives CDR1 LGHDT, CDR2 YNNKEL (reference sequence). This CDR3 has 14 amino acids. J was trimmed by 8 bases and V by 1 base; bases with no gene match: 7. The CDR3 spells CASSQGSTGFGYTF. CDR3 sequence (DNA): TGTGCCAGCAGCCAAGGTTCGACAGGGTTCGGCTACACCTTC.

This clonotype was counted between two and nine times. CDR3 nucleotides: TGCAGTATGACAGCAACTAATGAAAAACTGTTTTTT. Translation gives CSMTATNEKLFF. The rearrangement uses TRBV20-1 and TRBJ1-4, with a tentative D call TRBD1 (5 bases). Per germline, CDR1 DFQATT and CDR2 SNEGSKA (reference sequence). The CDR3 sequence is 12 residues long. Trimming stripped 8 bases from V and 0 bases from J, with 7 bases between.

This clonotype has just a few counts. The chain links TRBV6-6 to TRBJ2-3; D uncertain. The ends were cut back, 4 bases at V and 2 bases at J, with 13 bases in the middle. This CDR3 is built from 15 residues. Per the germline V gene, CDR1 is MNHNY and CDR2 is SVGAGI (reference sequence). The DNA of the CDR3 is TGTGCCAGCAGTTCCAACGCGGCCCCCACAGATACGCAGTATTTT. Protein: CASSSNAAPTDTQYF.

The CDR3 region has the DNA TGCGCCAGCAGCTTGACTAGCGGAATCTCTGGGGCCAACGTCCTGACTTTC. Protein: CASSLTSGISGANVLTF. The rearrangement joins TRBV5-1 to TRBJ2-6; 8 bases agree with TRBD2. The CDR3 contains 17 residues. Germline V lookup: CDR1 SGHRS, CDR2 YFSETQ. V lost 1 base, J lost 0 bases, and 3 bases stayed unmatched.

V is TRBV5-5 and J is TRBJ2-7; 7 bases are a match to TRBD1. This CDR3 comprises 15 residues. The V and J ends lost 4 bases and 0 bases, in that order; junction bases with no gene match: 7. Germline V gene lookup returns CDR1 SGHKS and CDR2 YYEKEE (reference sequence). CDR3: CASSIDRESSYEQYF. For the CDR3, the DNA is TGTGCCAGCAGCATCGACAGGGAAAGCTCCTACGAGCAGTACTTC.

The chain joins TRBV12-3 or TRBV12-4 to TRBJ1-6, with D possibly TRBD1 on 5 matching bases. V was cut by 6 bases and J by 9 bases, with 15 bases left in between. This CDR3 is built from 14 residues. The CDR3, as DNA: TGTGCCAGCAGCTTTCAAGGTGGGGGTTCACCCCTCCACTTT. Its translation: CASSFQGGGSPLHF.

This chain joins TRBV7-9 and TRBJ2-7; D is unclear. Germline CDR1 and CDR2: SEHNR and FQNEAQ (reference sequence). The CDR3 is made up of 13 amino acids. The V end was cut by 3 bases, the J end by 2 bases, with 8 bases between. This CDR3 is CASSLMGTYEQYF. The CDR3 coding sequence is TGTGCCAGCAGCTTGATGGGTACCTACGAGCAGTACTTC.